Sequencing of this TCR beta chain was carried out in a study of response to subunit inactivated influenza vaccine. TCRdb fed the RT-PCR reads into MiXCR, producing one record per CDR3 protein. This sample has hundreds of thousands of distinct CDR3 sequences, with more than 11% found just once. Broader study findings: T cells newly recruited by each seasonal influenza vaccination are few, the authors suggested.

In its sample, this clonotype was seen many times. Its antigen remains unidentified. Germline-derived CDR1 and CDR2 are SGHTA and FQGNSA. The V end lost 1 base, the J end lost 2 bases, and 7 bases lay between the germline ends. The CDR3 contains 14 residues. This receptor was obtained from a man between 50 and 59 years old who received an inactivated influenza vaccine. The J gene is TRBJ2-3, the V gene TRBV7-2; D is unresolved. The sequencing here drew on PBMCs from blood, taken 14 to 15 days before vaccination. This chain's CDR3 is CASSLDKNTDTQYF. The CDR3 DNA reads TGTGCCAGCAGCTTAGACAAAAACACAGATACGCAGTATTTT.